This TCR beta chain came from a study of cytomegalovirus exposure and HLA in healthy donors (dated by TCRdb to 2016 to 2017). At the level of the whole study: According to an earlier analysis of 587 of the donors, 150 million to 200 million T cells yielded 95 million to 140 million unique TCR beta sequences and roughly 280 Gb of sequence data. Of the 300 to 500 genotyped donors, 75% to 85% were placed in the genetic ancestry cluster associated with self-reported Caucasian donors. A later analysis re-examined previously published TCR beta repertoires from roughly 720 donors and added high-resolution HLA genotyping to investigate patterns of TCR occurrence. Genome-wide SNP genotypes for about 65% of the roughly 700 donors were used in a later genetic analysis, which treated that subset as a discovery cohort. The T cell repertoires of roughly 660 subjects were profiled by immunosequencing and related to cytomegalovirus serostatus. HLA typing covered class I and class II loci at four-digit resolution. A few DR-DQ haplotypes were treated as single units for association and clustering because of strong linkage in the cohort. Donor age, sex, ethnicity and CMV serostatus were collected together with the repertoire data. Typing coverage varied by locus: roughly 629-640 donors for A, B, C, DRB1 and DQB1; approximately 500 for DQA1; around 570 for DPA1; approximately 470 for DPB1. Besides the first cohort of about 730 subjects, a separate validation cohort made up of 120 different subjects was used. Among 398 genotyped donors of the cohort, an average of around 240,000 unique TCR beta nucleotide sequences were sequenced per donor, roughly 18% of them non-productive. An earlier analysis of fewer than 700 of the donors applied high-throughput TCR beta sequencing to assess whether each TCR beta V gene segment acted as functional or pseudogenic. The later analysis used no new phenotypic data to find candidate immune exposures, relying instead on TCR beta sequences and their occurrence across donors. All discovery cohort repertoires had been generated using a single sequencing platform. High-throughput TCR immunosequencing, statistical association of individual TCRs with disease status, and machine learning were combined to predict cytomegalovirus infection status. An early release covering over 500 HLA-typed donors comprised 250 to 350 gigabases of sequencing data and 85 million or so unique TCR sequences. The study aimed to test whether signatures of past pathogen exposure could be identified by cataloging public T cell receptors.

This clone has only a few counts. Its target antigen remains unknown. There are no base qualities to consult, and no much larger clone falls within one base. The cohort was made up of 666 healthy bone marrow donors. Cohort members were all nominally healthy when sampled, although unrecorded immune exposures were likely present. The donor was CMV seronegative and was included in the group of a few hundred seronegative cohort members. A peripheral blood sample was provided by each donor, and peripheral blood mononuclear cells were used for TCR beta sequencing. Genomic DNA extraction from the blood cell samples was performed with the Qiagen DNeasy Blood Extraction Kit. The library was produced with the immunoSEQ multiplex PCR assay. For the multiplex PCR, a mixture combining 60 forward primers for TCR Vbeta segments and 13 reverse primers for TCR Jbeta segments was used. A multiplex PCR assay on genomic DNA amplified the CDR3 region of rearranged TCR beta genes. On the Illumina HiSeq System, the amplified TCR beta libraries were sequenced as 87-base-pair reads. Under the source paper's analysis protocol: Across the roughly 640 repertoires, a later analysis counted tens of millions of unique TCR beta chains, roughly 11 million of which were shared by at least two donors. A nearest-neighbor algorithm error-corrected the raw reads and collapsed the reads into unique sequences, merging closely related sequences to remove PCR and sequencing errors. To assign V, D and J gene segments, CDR3 sequences were aligned to IMGT reference sequences. For a sequence to be retained, a match of at least six nucleotides to both a V gene segment and a J gene segment was required. Rearrangements were called productive when the CDR3 lacked stop codons and stayed in frame with V and J; all others were non-productive. Following IMGT convention, CDR3 was defined as the stretch from the second conserved V-encoded cysteine up to the conserved J-encoded phenylalanine. In an earlier analysis of more than 550 of the donors, sequences lacking an unambiguous match to a single V gene segment were excluded. In an earlier analysis of almost 600 of the donors, a V segment was called functional when productive rearrangements were above 56.7%, and segregating when the standard deviation between donors exceeded 5%. A statistical classification framework was developed to diagnose cytomegalovirus status using the catalog of TCR beta chain sequences. V and J gene assignment, in a later analysis, came from comparing TCR nucleotide sequences with IMGT/GENE-DB human TR gene sequences. Using the TCRdist pipeline, a later analysis assigned CDR3 sequences along with most-parsimonious VDJ recombination scenarios. In a later analysis, every TCR beta chain was defined by the combination of its CDR3 amino acid sequence and its V-gene family, and reads without a unique V-gene family were dropped. A later analysis removed several hundred highly shared, low-generation-probability nucleotide sequences to deal with suspected cross-contamination and a sequencing artifact. For each public chain, a later analysis derived a clonal expansion index from normalized ranks of inferred template counts within each repertoire. A later analysis computed generation probabilities with a VDJ recombination model fitted to out-of-frame rearrangements, and checked the results against IGoR. A later analysis scored TCR-TCR, TCR-HLA and TCR-CMV co-occurrence with hypergeometric tests, applying a repertoire-size bias correction to TCR pairs. A later analysis estimated false discovery rates by permuting HLA or CMV assignments 20 times. In a later analysis, co-occurring TCRs were grouped using DBSCAN, with TCRdist sequence similarity added in when clustering inside HLA-allele-positive subsets. Repertoires with fewer than 30,000 or more than 120,000 public chains were left out of co-occurrence clustering, as were about 5 repertoires with anomalous nucleotide sharing. The immuneACCESS repertoire file appears here via TCRdb, limited to in-frame rearrangements. These files lack a portion of the clones; in checked studies, under half of the deficit traces to unresolved V genes, and the cause of the others is not known. V and J calls and clone size are as listed in that table; D and trimming were resolved from the DNA. The sample table records 140,000 to 150,000 clones; about three fifths of these occur just once. The ten top clones hold around 1.8% of the sample.

Broader findings and caveats from the paper: A later genetic analysis associated a missense DCLRE1C variant with V-gene and J-gene trimming of TCR beta chains, and an independent cohort replicated the association. In the study, around 150 TCR beta chains were listed as associated with cytomegalovirus. The classifier was reported to diagnose cytomegalovirus status with high specificity and sensitivity in both the original and validation cohorts. According to a later analysis, parvovirus B19, influenza, CMV and Epstein-Barr virus appeared linked to several top co-occurrence clusters. In a later analysis, most CMV-associated TCR beta chains were found to appear HLA-restricted, with HLA associations seemingly driven largely by CMV exposure. According to a later genetic analysis, donors in an Asian-associated ancestry cluster had fewer N-insertions in productive TCRs than the approximately 670-donor mean. A cluster of highly shared sequence variants was judged likely to represent a technical artifact of the sequencing pipeline. Because counts were too low, seventeen rarely observed V segments, including chromosome 9 orphons, were left out of the earlier analysis of over 550 of the donors. The authors suggested that the approach could potentially be generalized to other disease states and immunological phenotypes. This cohort had only TCR beta chains sequenced, and the lack of alpha or paired-chain data limited which features could be detected. Assigning TCR associations to individual alleles was difficult when HLA alleles, especially DR and DQ, strongly co-occurred. In an earlier analysis of 450 to 750 of the donors, most TCR beta V segments appeared in productive rearrangements about 90% or about 30% of the time, broadly matching IMGT annotations. At a false discovery rate of 0.05, a later analysis linked around 15,000 TCR beta sequences to specific HLA alleles. Correlated functional status among segregating V segments might be attributable to linkage disequilibrium, but an unknown experimental factor could not be ruled out. A further reported finding was that TCR beta sequences accurately predicted the HLA-A and HLA-B alleles for most subjects in the first cohort. Sequencing depth was assumed to be roughly uniform across donors in the presence/absence analyses, though that assumption may not hold. A later analysis found that HLA-associated TCR beta chains were more clonally expanded and had lower generation probabilities than equally common non-associated chains. For the cohort, immune exposure information was limited to CMV serostatus. In vitro tests confirmed that a few of the cytomegalovirus-associated TCR beta chains recognize cytomegalovirus antigens. Because some donors lacked HLA typing at each locus, the association tests relied only on the typed subset. According to a later analysis, TCR association rates differed among HLA loci, with DRB1 alleles showing the most associated TCRs and HLA-C alleles showing the fewest. Some IMGT-functional V segments, including TRBV6-2 and TRBV6-3, could not be distinguished by the 87-base-pair reads and were therefore excluded. While some public TCRs were present in many individuals, most TCR sequences turned up only very rarely across donors.

The CDR3 sequence holds 18 residues, the cysteine and phenylalanine included. Kept here is only the CDR3 DNA, which spans 54 bases and is read in frame from base 1. Trimming accounts for 0 bases at V and 1 base at J, while the number of junction bases matched to no gene is 6. The germline V gene provides CDR1 LGHNA and CDR2 YSLEER. The source material was PBMCs. This TCR was sampled from a male donor in good health and CMV-seronegative. The chain joins TRBV4-3 to TRBJ2-2, with TRBD2 matching 9 junction bases. CDR3 reads: CASSQDSGGGLNTGELFF. The nucleotide sequence is given as TGCGCCAGCAGCCAAGATAGCGGGGGCGGATTGAACACCGGGGAGCTGTTTTTT.